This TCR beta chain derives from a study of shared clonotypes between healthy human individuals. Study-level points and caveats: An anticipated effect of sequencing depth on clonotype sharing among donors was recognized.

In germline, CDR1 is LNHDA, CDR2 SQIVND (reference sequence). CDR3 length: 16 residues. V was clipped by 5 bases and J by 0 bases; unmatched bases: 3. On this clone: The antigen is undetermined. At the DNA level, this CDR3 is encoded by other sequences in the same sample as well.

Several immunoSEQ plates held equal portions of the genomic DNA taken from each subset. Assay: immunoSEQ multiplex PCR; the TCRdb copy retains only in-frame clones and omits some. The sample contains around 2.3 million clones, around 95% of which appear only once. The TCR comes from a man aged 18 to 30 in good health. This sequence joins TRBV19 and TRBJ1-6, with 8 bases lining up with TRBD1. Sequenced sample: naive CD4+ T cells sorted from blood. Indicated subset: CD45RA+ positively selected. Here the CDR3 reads CASSDRGGSYNSPLHF. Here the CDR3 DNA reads TGTGCCAGTAGTGACAGGGGAGGCTCCTATAATTCACCCCTCCACTTT.